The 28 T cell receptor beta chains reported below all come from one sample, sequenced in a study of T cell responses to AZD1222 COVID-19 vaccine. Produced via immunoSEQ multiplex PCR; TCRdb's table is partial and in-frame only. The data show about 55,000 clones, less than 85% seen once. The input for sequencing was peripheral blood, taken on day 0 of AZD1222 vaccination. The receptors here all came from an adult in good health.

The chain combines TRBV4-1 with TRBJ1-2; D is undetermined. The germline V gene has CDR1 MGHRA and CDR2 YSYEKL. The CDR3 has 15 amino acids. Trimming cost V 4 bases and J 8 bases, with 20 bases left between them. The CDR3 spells CASSPYVTAPGGYTF. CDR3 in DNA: TGCGCCAGCAGCCCGTATGTGACCGCTCCGGGAGGCTACACCTTC.

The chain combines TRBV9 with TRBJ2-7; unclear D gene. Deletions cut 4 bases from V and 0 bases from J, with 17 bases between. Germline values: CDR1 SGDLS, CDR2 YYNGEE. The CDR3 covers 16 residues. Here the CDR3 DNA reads TGTGCCAGCAGCCCCACCCACGGCAGGATCTCCTACGAGCAGTACTTC. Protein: CASSPTHGRISYEQYF. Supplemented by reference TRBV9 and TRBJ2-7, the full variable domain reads DSGVTQTPKHLITATGQRVTLRCSPRSGDLSVYWYQQSLDQGLQFLIQYYNGEERAKGNILERFSAQQFPDLHSELNLSSLELGDSALYFCASSPTHGRISYEQYFGPGTRLTVT.

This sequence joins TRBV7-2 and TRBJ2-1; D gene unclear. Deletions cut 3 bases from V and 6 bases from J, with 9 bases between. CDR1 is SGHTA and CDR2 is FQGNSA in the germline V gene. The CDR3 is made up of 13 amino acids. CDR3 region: CASSFNRVNEQFF. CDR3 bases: TGTGCCAGCAGCTTTAACAGAGTCAATGAGCAGTTCTTC.

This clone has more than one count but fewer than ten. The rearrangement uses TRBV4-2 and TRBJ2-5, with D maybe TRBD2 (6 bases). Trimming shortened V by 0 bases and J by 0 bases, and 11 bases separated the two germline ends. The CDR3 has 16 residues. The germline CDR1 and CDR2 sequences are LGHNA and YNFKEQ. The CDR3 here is CASSQDYGGNQETQYF. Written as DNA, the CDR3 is TGTGCCAGCAGCCAAGATTACGGCGGGAACCAAGAGACCCAGTACTTC.

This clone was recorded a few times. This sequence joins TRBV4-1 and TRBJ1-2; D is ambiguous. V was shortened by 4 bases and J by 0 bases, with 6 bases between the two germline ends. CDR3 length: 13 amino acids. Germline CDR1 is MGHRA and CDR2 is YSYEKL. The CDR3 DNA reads TGCGCCAGCAGCCCTAGGACTAACTATGGCTACACCTTC. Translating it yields CASSPRTNYGYTF.

For the CDR3, the DNA is TGTGCCAGCAGTTACGGGGACAGGCTCTATGGCTACACCTTC. Its protein is CASSYGDRLYGYTF. V usage is TRBV6-5 and J usage is TRBJ1-2; 8 bases match TRBD1. The germline V gene encodes CDR1 MNHEY and CDR2 SVGAGI. The CDR3 consists of 14 residues. V was clipped by 2 bases and J by 4 bases; unmatched bases: 3.

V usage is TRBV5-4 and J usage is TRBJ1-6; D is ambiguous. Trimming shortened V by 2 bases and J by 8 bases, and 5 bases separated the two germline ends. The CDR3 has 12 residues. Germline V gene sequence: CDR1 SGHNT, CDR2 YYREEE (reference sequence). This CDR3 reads CASSFGDSPLHF. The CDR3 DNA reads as TGTGCCAGCAGCTTTGGGGATTCACCCCTCCACTTT.

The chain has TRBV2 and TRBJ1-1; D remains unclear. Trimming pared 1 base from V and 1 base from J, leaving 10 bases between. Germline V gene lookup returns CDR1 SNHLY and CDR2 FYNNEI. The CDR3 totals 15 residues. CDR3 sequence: CASSEGPAENTEAFF. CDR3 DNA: TGTGCCAGCAGTGAAGGTCCAGCGGAGAACACTGAAGCTTTCTTT.

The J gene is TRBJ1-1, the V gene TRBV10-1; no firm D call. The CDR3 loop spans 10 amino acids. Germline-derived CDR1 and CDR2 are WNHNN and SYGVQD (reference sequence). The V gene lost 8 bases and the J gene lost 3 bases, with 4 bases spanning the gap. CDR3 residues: CASGDTEAFF. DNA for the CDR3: TGCGCCAGCGGGGACACTGAAGCTTTCTTT.

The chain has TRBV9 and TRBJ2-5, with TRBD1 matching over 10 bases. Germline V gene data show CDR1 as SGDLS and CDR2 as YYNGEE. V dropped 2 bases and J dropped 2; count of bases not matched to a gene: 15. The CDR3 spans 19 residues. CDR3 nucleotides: TGTGCCAGCAGCGTGCACTCCGGGACAGGGGTGTTTGAACAAGAGACCCAGTACTTC. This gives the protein CASSVHSGTGVFEQETQYF.

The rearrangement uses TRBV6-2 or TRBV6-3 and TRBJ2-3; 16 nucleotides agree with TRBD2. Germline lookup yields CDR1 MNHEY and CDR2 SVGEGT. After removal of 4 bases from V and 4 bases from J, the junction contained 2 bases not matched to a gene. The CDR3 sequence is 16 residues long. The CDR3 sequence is CASSSGTSGRADTQYF. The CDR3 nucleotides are TGTGCCAGCAGTTCCGGGACTAGCGGGAGGGCAGATACGCAGTATTTT.

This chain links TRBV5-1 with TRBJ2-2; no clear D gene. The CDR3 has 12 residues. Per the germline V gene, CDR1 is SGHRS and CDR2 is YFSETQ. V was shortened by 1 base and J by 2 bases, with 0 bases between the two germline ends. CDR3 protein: CASSLNTGELFF. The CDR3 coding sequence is TGCGCCAGCAGCTTGAACACCGGGGAGCTGTTTTTT.

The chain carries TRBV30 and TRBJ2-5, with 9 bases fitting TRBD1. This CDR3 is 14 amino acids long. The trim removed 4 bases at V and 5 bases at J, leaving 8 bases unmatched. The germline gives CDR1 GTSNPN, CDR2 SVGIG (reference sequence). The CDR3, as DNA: TGTGCCTGGAAGCGGGACAGGGCACGGGAGACCCAGTACTTC. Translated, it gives CAWKRDRARETQYF.

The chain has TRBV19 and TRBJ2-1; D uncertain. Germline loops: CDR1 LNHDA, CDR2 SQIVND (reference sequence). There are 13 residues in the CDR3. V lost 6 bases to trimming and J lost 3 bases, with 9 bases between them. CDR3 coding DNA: TGTGCCAGTAGACGGGTCGGCTACAATGAGCAGTTCTTC. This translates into CASRRVGYNEQFF.

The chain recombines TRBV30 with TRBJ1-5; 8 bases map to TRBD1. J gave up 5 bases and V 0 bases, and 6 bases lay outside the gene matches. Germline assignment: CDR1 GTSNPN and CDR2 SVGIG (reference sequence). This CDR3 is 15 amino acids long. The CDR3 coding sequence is TGTGCCTGGAGTGTTCGACAGGGGTCCTATCAGCCCCAGCATTTT. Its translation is CAWSVRQGSYQPQHF.

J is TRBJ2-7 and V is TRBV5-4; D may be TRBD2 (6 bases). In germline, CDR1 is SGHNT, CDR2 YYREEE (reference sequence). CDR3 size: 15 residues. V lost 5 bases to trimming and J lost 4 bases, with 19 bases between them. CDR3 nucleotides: TGTGCCAGCAGTTCCGTAGGCGCCGGGAGTTACGAGCAGTACTTC. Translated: CASSSVGAGSYEQYF.

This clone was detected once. Written as DNA, the CDR3 is TGTGCCAGCATGTTATCCGGGAACACTGAAGCTTTCTTT. Residues: CASMLSGNTEAFF. The chain couples TRBV6-5 to TRBJ1-1; D is unresolved. The CDR3 covers 13 residues. V shed 7 bases and J shed 1 base, with 10 bases lying between them. Germline V gene lookup returns CDR1 MNHEY and CDR2 SVGAGI.

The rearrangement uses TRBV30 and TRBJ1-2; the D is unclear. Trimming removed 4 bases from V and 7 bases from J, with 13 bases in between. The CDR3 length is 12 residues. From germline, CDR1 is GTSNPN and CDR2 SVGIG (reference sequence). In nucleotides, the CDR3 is TGTGCCTGGATGAGGGAATATCGTGGCTACACCTTC. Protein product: CAWMREYRGYTF. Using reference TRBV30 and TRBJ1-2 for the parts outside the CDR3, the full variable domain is SQTIHQWPATLVQPVGSPLSLECTVEGTSNPNLYWYRQAAGRGLQLLFYSVGIGQISSEVPQNLSASRPQDRQFILSSKKLLLSDSGFYLCAWMREYRGYTFGSGTRLTVV.

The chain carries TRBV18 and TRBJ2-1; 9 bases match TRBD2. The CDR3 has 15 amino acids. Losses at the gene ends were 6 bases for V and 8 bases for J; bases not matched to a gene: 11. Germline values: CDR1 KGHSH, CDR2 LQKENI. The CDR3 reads CASSPSGRNVDEQFF. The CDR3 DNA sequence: TGTGCCAGCTCTCCAAGCGGGAGGAACGTGGATGAGCAGTTCTTC.

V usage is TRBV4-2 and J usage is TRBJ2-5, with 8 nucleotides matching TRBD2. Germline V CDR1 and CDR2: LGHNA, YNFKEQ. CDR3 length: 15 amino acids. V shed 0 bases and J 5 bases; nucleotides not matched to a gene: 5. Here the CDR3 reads CASSQDTGGRETQYF. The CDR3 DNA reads TGTGCCAGCAGCCAAGATACGGGAGGGCGGGAGACCCAGTACTTC.

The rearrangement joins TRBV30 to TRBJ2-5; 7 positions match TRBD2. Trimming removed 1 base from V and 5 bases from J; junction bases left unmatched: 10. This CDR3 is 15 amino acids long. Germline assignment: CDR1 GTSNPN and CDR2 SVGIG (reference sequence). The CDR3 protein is CAWSGLAGFLETQYF. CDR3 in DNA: TGTGCCTGGAGTGGACTAGCTGGCTTCTTGGAGACCCAGTACTTC.

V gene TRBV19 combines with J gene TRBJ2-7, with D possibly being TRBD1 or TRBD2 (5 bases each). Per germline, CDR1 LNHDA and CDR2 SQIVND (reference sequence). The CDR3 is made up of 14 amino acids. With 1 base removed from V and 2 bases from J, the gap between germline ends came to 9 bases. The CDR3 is CASSIALGAYEQYF. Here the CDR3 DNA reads TGTGCCAGTAGTATAGCGTTGGGGGCCTACGAGCAGTACTTC.

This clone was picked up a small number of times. DNA for the CDR3: TGTGCCAGTAGTAAAGGCCTCGACACCGGGGAGCTGTTTTTT. Its protein is CASSKGLDTGELFF. The chain carries TRBV19 and TRBJ2-2, with D unclear. In germline, CDR1 is LNHDA, CDR2 SQIVND (reference sequence). Trimming left V 4 bases short and J 3 bases short, with 9 bases between. This CDR3 is built from 14 residues.

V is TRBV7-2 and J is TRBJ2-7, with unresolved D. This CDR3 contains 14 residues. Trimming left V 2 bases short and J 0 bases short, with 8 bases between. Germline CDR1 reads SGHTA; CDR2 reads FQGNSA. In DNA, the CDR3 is TGTGCCAGCAGCTTAAGCCGGAACTCCTACGAGCAGTACTTC. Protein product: CASSLSRNSYEQYF.

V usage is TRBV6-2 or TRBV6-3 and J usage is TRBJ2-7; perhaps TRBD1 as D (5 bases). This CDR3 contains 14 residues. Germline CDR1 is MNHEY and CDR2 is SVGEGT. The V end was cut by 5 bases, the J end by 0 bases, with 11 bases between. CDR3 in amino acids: CASSRQPTSYEQYF. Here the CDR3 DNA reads TGTGCCAGCAGTCGACAGCCTACCTCCTACGAGCAGTACTTC.

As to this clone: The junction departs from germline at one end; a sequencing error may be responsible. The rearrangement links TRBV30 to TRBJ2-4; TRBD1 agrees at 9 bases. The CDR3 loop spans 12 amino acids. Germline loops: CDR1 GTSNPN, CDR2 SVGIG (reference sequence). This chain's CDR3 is CAWSPKAGTGHF. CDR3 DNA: TGTGCCTGGAGTCCGAAGGCCGGGACAGGGCACTTC. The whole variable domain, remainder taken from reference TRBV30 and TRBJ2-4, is SQTIHQWPATLVQPVGSPLSLECTVEGTSNPNLYWYRQAAGRGLQLLFYSVGIGQISSEVPQNLSASRPQDRQFILSSKKLLLSDSGFYLCAWSPKAGTGHFGAGTRLSVL.

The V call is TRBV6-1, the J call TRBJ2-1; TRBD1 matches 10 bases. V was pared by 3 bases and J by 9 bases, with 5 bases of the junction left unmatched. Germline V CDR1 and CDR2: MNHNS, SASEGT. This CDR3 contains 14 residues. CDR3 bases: TGTGCCAGCAGTGAGACAGGGGGCAATAGTGAGCAGTTCTTC. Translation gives CASSETGGNSEQFF.

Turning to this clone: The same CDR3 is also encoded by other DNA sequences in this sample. Here the CDR3 DNA reads TGCAGCGGCGTCCCGGGGACAGATGAAGCTTTCTTT. Amino acid sequence: CSGVPGTDEAFF. The V and J genes are TRBV29-1 and TRBJ1-1, with 7 nucleotides matching TRBD1. Germline CDR1 and CDR2: SQVTM and ANQGSEA. Germline trimming cut 7 bases from V and 7 bases from J; bases unmatched to any gene: 9. The CDR3 runs 12 residues.